This is a list of T cell receptor beta chains from one sample in a study of blood T cell repertoires in COVID-19. Profiling relied on immunoSEQ multiplex PCR, and the TCRdb table lists in-frame clones only, not all of them. The repertoire includes about 480,000 clones, 88% of them detected once, and less than 2% sits in the top ten. The sequenced sample consisted of PBMCs or T cells enriched from blood (not recorded which). These receptor sequences come from a woman in her thirties or forties who had recovered from COVID-19. Each CDR3 is given with its conserved first and last residue.

cdr3_aa j_call v_call
CASSPRTVENTEAFF TRBJ1-1 TRBV27
CASSSGGFYGYTF TRBJ1-2 TRBV11-2
CASSLDPLYSQYF TRBJ2-3 TRBV7-2
CASSIHSGSNQPQHF TRBJ1-5 TRBV19
CASGLGSF TRBJ1-3 TRBV11-2
CASSGTSTDTQYF TRBJ2-3 TRBV12-3/TRBV12-4
CASSVNRLNTGELFF TRBJ2-2 TRBV25-1
CASSQLQGDYGYTF TRBJ1-2 TRBV3-1/TRBV3-2
CASSSGGYGYTF TRBJ1-2 TRBV19
CASSSPGTGQSSGNTIYF TRBJ1-3 TRBV7-9
CASAGTGAKNIQYF TRBJ2-4 TRBV10-2
CASSLGQGDSPLHF TRBJ1-6 TRBV5-1
CATTLAGAPTDTQYF TRBJ2-3 TRBV5-1
CSVPRLGSGALQETQYF TRBJ2-5 TRBV29-1
CASSLGRQGRGSPLHF TRBJ1-6 TRBV27
CASSVGYGTGFSDTQYF TRBJ2-3 TRBV9
CASSLGSTAAGELFF TRBJ2-2 TRBV5-1
CASSLGGSLAKNIQYF TRBJ2-4 TRBV5-1
CASSPPSGRGVGEQFF TRBJ2-1 TRBV9
CASSAPSGSLGETQYF TRBJ2-5 TRBV7-2
CASSHRQGQAFF TRBJ1-1 TRBV7-2
CASSMRGPGGYTF TRBJ1-2 TRBV19
CASSEEYMEAPLHF TRBJ1-6 TRBV2
CASSRWTSGSYEQYF TRBJ2-7 TRBV11-2
CASSQGHQPQHF TRBJ1-5 TRBV7-9
CASSPGTGNMNTEAFF TRBJ1-1 TRBV27
CASSQLGVAGLDEETQYF TRBJ2-5 TRBV3-1/TRBV3-2
CASRRREDTDTQYF TRBJ2-3 TRBV2
CAWRAAGRYSPLHF TRBJ1-6 TRBV30
CASSHGLAGEDTQYF TRBJ2-3 TRBV3-1/TRBV3-2
CASSLSLGHRNTEAFF TRBJ1-1 TRBV27
CASSRGQYPGNTIYF TRBJ1-3 TRBV19
CASSQGARQPQHF TRBJ1-5 TRBV16
CASSATGLGNSPLHF TRBJ1-6 TRBV7-9
CSVGGGSYNEQFF TRBJ2-1 TRBV29-1
CATSHLDRTGELFF TRBJ2-2 TRBV24-1
CASSLGPGQGVDNEQFF TRBJ2-1 TRBV4-1
CASSIDPGTLLNTEAFF TRBJ1-1 TRBV19
CASSSGGINQPQHF TRBJ1-5 TRBV27
CASSAAGTSSYNEQFF TRBJ2-1 TRBV6-1
CASSPRSGSAETQYF TRBJ2-5 TRBV11-2
CATSDYGATQETQYF TRBJ2-5 TRBV24-1
CASSLKGGTEAFF TRBJ1-1 TRBV7-2
CASSKGWQVPYEQYF TRBJ2-7 TRBV21-1
CAWSQASGAGNQPQHF TRBJ1-5 TRBV30
CASTLGQGANYGYTF TRBJ1-2 TRBV19
CSVLRGSSYEQYF TRBJ2-7 TRBV29-1
CASSYHTGTGVGKSHEQYF TRBJ2-7 TRBV6-2/TRBV6-3